This TCR beta chain was sequenced in a study of T cell changes during pregnancy in multiple sclerosis (dated by TCRdb to about 2019). Background for the entire study: The study examined how the T cell repertoire changed over the course of pregnancy in women with multiple sclerosis.

In its sample, this clone was seen once. No antigen is known for it. No base qualities exist here, and no much larger clone lies one base off it. Library preparation used the immunoSEQ multiplex PCR assay. TCRdb mirrors the immuneACCESS table, restricted to in-frame sequences. Some clones are absent from its copies; in checked studies, under half trace to an unresolved V gene, and the reason for the others is unknown. In all, the sample holds roughly 120,000 clones, and approximately 90% of those were seen once. The leading ten clones occupy about 1.6% of the sample. This specimen consisted of peripheral blood, obtained in the third trimester of pregnancy. The clonotype originates from a female donor with multiple sclerosis, enrolled in a pregnancy study.

The CDR3 has the sequence CASSPGQAFQETQYF. The sequenced DNA is TGTGCCAGCAGCCCGGGACAGGCGTTCCAAGAGACCCAGTACTTC. The sequence links TRBV5-4 to TRBJ2-5; 8 of the junction bases match TRBD1. At the junction V is shortened by 4 bases and J by 1 base; bases outside the gene matches: 6. The germline V gene encodes CDR1 SGHNT and CDR2 YYREEE (reference sequence). Inclusive of the bounding cysteine and phenylalanine, the CDR3 is 15 residues long. The read is trimmed to its CDR3 DNA, 45 bases read in frame from base 1.